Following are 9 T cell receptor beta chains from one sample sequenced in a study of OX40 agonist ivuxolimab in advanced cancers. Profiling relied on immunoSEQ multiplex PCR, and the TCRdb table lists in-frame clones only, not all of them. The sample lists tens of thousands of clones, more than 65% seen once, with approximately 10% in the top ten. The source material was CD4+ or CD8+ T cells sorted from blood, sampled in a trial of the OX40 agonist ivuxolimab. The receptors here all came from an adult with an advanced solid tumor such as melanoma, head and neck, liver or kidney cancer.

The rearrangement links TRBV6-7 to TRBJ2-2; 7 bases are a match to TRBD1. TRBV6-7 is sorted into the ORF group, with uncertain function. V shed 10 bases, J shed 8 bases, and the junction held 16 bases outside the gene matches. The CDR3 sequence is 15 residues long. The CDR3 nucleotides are TGTGCCACCTCAGTTGGACAGGTCCGATCAGGGGAGCTGTTTTTT. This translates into CATSVGQVRSGELFF.

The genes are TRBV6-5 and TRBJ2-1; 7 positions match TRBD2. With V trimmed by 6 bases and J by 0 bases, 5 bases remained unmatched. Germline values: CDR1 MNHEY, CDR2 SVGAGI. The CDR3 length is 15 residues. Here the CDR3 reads CASSLLAPSYNEQFF. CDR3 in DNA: TGTGCCAGCAGCCTACTAGCGCCCTCCTACAATGAGCAGTTCTTC.

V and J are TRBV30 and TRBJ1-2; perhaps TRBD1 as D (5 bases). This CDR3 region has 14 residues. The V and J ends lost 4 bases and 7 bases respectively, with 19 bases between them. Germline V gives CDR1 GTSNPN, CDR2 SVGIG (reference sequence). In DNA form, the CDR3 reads TGTGCCTGGAAGGAGACAGCCTCTGGGGGTGGCTACACCTTC. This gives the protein CAWKETASGGGYTF.

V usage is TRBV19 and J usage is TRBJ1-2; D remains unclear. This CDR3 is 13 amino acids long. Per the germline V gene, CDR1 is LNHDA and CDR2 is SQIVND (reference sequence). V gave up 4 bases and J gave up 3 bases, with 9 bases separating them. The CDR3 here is CASSKGRDYGYTF. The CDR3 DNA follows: TGTGCCAGTAGTAAGGGAAGGGACTATGGCTACACCTTC.

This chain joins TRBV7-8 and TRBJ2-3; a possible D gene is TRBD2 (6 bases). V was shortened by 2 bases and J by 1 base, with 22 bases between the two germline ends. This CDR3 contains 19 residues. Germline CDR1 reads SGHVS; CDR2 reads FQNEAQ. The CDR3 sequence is CASSLRVPGTSKRTDTQYF. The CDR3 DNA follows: TGTGCCAGCAGCTTAAGGGTACCGGGGACTTCGAAACGCACAGATACGCAGTATTTT.

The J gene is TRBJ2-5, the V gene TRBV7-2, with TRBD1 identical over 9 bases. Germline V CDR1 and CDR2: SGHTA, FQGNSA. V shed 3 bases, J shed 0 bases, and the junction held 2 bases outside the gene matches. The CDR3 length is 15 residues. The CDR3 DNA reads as TGTGCCAGCAGCTTGGGACAGGGTTACCAAGAGACCCAGTACTTC. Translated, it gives CASSLGQGYQETQYF.

Here the CDR3 reads CSVLQGAAGELFF. CDR3 DNA: TGCAGCGTGCTACAGGGGGCGGCCGGGGAGCTGTTTTTT. The chain links TRBV29-1 to TRBJ2-2, with 9 bases matching TRBD1. Trimming removed 6 bases from V and 6 bases from J; junction bases left unmatched: 5. In germline, CDR1 is SQVTM, CDR2 ANQGSEA. The CDR3 loop spans 13 amino acids.

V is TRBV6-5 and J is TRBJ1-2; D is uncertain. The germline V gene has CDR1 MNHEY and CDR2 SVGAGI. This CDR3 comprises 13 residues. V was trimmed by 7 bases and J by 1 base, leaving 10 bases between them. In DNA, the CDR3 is TGTGCCAGCATCTCATTTAGTAACTATGGCTACACCTTC. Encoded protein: CASISFSNYGYTF.

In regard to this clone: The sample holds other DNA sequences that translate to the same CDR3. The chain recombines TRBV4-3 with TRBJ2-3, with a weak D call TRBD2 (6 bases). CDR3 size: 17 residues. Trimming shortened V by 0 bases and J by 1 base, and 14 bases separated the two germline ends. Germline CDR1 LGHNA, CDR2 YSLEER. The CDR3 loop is CASSQDHGGGGTDTQYF. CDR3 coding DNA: TGCGCCAGCAGCCAAGATCATGGGGGAGGAGGCACAGATACGCAGTATTTT.